A selection of T cell receptor beta chains follows, all from one sample in a study of CD8 T cells in Susac syndrome. One entry per CDR3 protein results from TCRdb running MiXCR on the immunoSEQ multiplex PCR reads. The sample gives approximately 120,000 distinct CDR3 sequences, roughly 89% of which show up once; 0.2% to 0.25% is in the top ten. Sequencing input: CD8+ T cells from PBMCs. Source of these receptors: a human donor with multiple sclerosis. Both conserved end residues are part of each CDR3. The D gene is left open where the match is weak. Clone size appears in some rows only: once, few, many, or a class for an expanded clone.

CDR3 DNA	CDR3 protein	D gene	J gene	CDR3 length	clone size	V gene
TGTGCCTGGAGAGATATGGGTGAGCAGTTCTTC	CAWRDMGEQFF	-	TRBJ2-1	11	-	TRBV30
TGTGCCAGCAGTTTTGCGCGGTTCACAGATACGCAGTATTTT	CASSFARFTDTQYF	-	TRBJ2-3	14	-	TRBV12-3/TRBV12-4
TGCAGCGTTGGAGGTAGCGCTGAAGCTTTCTTT	CSVGGSAEAFF	-	TRBJ1-1	11	-	TRBV29-1
TGCAGCGTTCAGGCAGGAGCCATCGAGCAGTACTTC	CSVQAGAIEQYF	-	TRBJ2-7	12	once	TRBV29-1
TGTGCCAGAACCTGGGACATCGGTAACGTCTTTAACTATGGCTACACCTTC	CARTWDIGNVFNYGYTF	-	TRBJ1-2	17	-	TRBV12-3/TRBV12-4
TGTGCCAGCAGCTCCGACCGCAGCAAGCAGTACTTC	CASSSDRSKQYF	-	TRBJ2-7	12	-	TRBV11-3
TGCGCCAGCAGCCCTTCAGGGACCAATGAGCAGTTCTTC	CASSPSGTNEQFF	-	TRBJ2-1	13	-	TRBV4-3
TGTGCCACCAGTGATGGACAGCAAGAGACCCAGTACTTC	CATSDGQQETQYF	-	TRBJ2-5	13	-	TRBV24-1
TGTGCCAGCAGTTACCCTGCGGGCAATCAGCCCCAGCATTTT	CASSYPAGNQPQHF	-	TRBJ1-5	14	once	TRBV6-2/TRBV6-3
TGCAGCGCTTTAACAGGGGGCGTGAATTCACCCCTCCACTTT	CSALTGGVNSPLHF	TRBD1	TRBJ1-6	14	-	TRBV29-1
TGTGCCAGCAGCCCCTCCGGGACAGGGCTGCGCGAGCAGTACTTC	CASSPSGTGLREQYF	TRBD1	TRBJ2-7	15	once	TRBV28
TGTGCCAGTAGTATGGCGCTCGGCGGGAGTGGCGAGCAGTACTTC	CASSMALGGSGEQYF	TRBD2	TRBJ2-7	15	-	TRBV19
TGTGCCTGGAGAAGCCAGCACACAGATACGCAGTATTTT	CAWRSQHTDTQYF	-	TRBJ2-3	13	-	TRBV30
TGCAGCGTTACTGGGAGGGAGGGGACAGATACGCAGTATTTT	CSVTGREGTDTQYF	TRBD2	TRBJ2-3	14	-	TRBV29-1
TGCAGCGTTGGCCCCCTCGTGTCGGGGAGCGGGTACGAGCAGTACTTC	CSVGPLVSGSGYEQYF	-	TRBJ2-7	16	-	TRBV29-1
TGCAGCGTTGAAGATCAGAGGGGGGGGTCCGGGGAGCTGTTTTTT	CSVEDQRGGSGELFF	-	TRBJ2-2	15	-	TRBV29-1
TGTGCCAGCGCGGATACTTATAGCGGGAGGATGGAGCAGTACTTC	CASADTYSGRMEQYF	TRBD2	TRBJ2-7	15	-	TRBV27
TGTGCCAGCTCACCACCGGGGCAGCCGCCCCATGGCTACACCTTC	CASSPPGQPPHGYTF	-	TRBJ1-2	15	-	TRBV18
TGTGCCAGCAGCTCCACTAGCGGCCTAGGGCCCTACAATGAGCAGTTCTTC	CASSSTSGLGPYNEQFF	TRBD2	TRBJ2-1	17	-	TRBV7-9
TGTGCCAGCAGTGAATACGAGACAAATTCCTACGAGCAGTACTTC	CASSEYETNSYEQYF	-	TRBJ2-7	15	-	TRBV6-1
TGTGCCAGCAGCTCGTCTGGCTACAATGAGCAGTTCTTC	CASSSSGYNEQFF	-	TRBJ2-1	13	-	TRBV11-3
TGCGCCAGCAGCCGTACTAACAGGGTGCCCGGCGGCTACACCTTC	CASSRTNRVPGGYTF	-	TRBJ1-2	15	-	TRBV4-3
TGTGCCAGCAGTTTTGGGACAGCGCAAGAGACCCAGTACTTC	CASSFGTAQETQYF	TRBD1	TRBJ2-5	14	-	TRBV12-3/TRBV12-4
TGTGCCAGCAGCCCAACTAGCATCCATGAGCAGTTCTTC	CASSPTSIHEQFF	-	TRBJ2-1	13	-	TRBV5-6
TGTGCCAGCAGCGTCGACTGGAATCAGCCCCAGCATTTT	CASSVDWNQPQHF	-	TRBJ1-5	13	-	TRBV9
TGTGCCAGCAGCCATACCTTAAACCAAGAGACCCAGTACTTC	CASSHTLNQETQYF	-	TRBJ2-5	14	-	TRBV5-6
TGCAGTGCAACAGACGCCTACGAGCAGTACTTC	CSATDAYEQYF	-	TRBJ2-7	11	-	TRBV20-1
TGTGCCAGTAGTTATAAGAGGTCGGGCTCCTACGAGCAGTACTTC	CASSYKRSGSYEQYF	-	TRBJ2-7	15	-	TRBV19
TGTGCCAGTAGTATATCTTGGGACACTGAAGCTTTCTTT	CASSISWDTEAFF	-	TRBJ1-1	13	-	TRBV19